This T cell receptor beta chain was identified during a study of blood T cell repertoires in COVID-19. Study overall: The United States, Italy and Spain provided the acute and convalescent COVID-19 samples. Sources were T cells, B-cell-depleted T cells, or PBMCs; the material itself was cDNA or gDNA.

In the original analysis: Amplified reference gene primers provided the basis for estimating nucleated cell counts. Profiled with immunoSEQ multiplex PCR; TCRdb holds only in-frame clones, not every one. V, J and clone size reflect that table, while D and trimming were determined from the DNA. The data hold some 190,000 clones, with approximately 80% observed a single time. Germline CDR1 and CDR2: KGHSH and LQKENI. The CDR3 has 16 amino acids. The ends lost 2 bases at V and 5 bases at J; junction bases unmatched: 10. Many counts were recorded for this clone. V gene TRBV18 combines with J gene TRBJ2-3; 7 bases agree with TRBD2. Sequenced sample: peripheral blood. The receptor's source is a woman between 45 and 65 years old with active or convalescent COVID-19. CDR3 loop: CASSPRLAAKVDTQYF. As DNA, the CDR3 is TGTGCCAGCTCACCAAGGCTAGCGGCGAAGGTAGATACGCAGTATTTT.